This TCR beta chain emerged from a study of blood T cell repertoires in COVID-19. Whole-study context: Samples came from the United States, Italy and Spain, spanning acute and convalescent COVID-19.

In the authors' methods: Using reference gene primer amplification, nucleated cell counts were estimated. Clones were sequenced by immunoSEQ multiplex PCR, and TCRdb holds only the in-frame ones, with some missing. V and J calls and clone size are given by that table; D and trimming were obtained from the DNA. In the table there are about 190,000 clones, over 75% of which are singletons. The CDR3 runs 15 residues. V dropped 4 bases and J dropped 12; count of bases not matched to a gene: 13. Germline CDR1 is SGHTA and CDR2 is FQGNSA. The TCR sequence derives from a man between 50 and 59 years old with acute or convalescent COVID-19. Sequences were obtained from peripheral blood. The rearrangement joins TRBV7-2 to TRBJ2-1; 9 nucleotides line up with TRBD2. The CDR3 nucleotides read TGTGCCAGCAGCTCAGGACTAGCGATGCCCCCCTGGCAGTTCTTC. Its translation is CASSSGLAMPPWQFF. The entire variable domain, with the rest obtained from reference TRBV7-2 and TRBJ2-1, is as follows: GAGVSQSPSNKVTEKGKDVELRCDPISGHTALYWYRQSLGQGLEFLIYFQGNSAPDKSGLPSDRFSAERTGGSVSTLTIQRTQQEDSAVYLCASSSGLAMPPWQFFGPGTRLTVL.